In this sample, the clone carrying this T cell receptor (beta chain) turned up many times. Its specificity is unknown. Blood from later-ophthalmopathy patients was taken at first hyperthyroidism diagnosis. PBMCs came from about 10 ml fresh peripheral blood. This record belongs to a study of T cells in Graves' hyperthyroidism and ophthalmopathy. Study outcomes and limitations: Stable hyperthyroidism and ophthalmopathy were separated using 13 V-J signatures.

CDR1 and CDR2 from the germline V gene are MDHEN and SYDVKM. The CDR3 has 11 residues. The TCR beta CDR3 regions underwent amplification using RNA transcripts as the source. The HTBI primer set served for first-round RT-PCR of the TCR CDR3. TCRdb passed the multiplex PCR reads through MiXCR, listing each CDR3 protein once. Of fewer than 200,000 distinct CDR3 sequences listed, less than 10% are singletons. The TCR comes from a woman between 18 and 29 years old with Graves' hyperthyroidism that later progressed to Graves' ophthalmopathy. The sequenced sample was blood. The rearrangement links TRBV28 to TRBJ2-7, with D possibly TRBD2 on 5 matching bases. CDR3: CGTEGSNEQYF. The CDR3 nucleotides are TGTGGCACTGAAGGGAGCAACGAGCAGTACTTC.